These 29 T cell receptor beta chains share one sample of origin, sequenced in a study of beta chain features in type 1 diabetes. Sequencing targeted expressed TCRB transcripts, as all isolated RNA had been reverse transcribed. The protocol was immunoSEQ multiplex PCR, while the TCRdb copy is restricted to in-frame clones and leaves out a portion. This table has about 370,000 clones, approximately 15% appearing once. Sequencing was done on a sample of naive CD4+ T cells from blood. The receptors originated from a woman aged 18 to 35 in good health.

In its sample, this clone was seen a few times. The chain recombines TRBV28 with TRBJ2-7, with a tentative D call TRBD1 (6 bases). The germline V gene encodes CDR1 MDHEN and CDR2 SYDVKM. The CDR3 contains 13 residues. V was pared by 7 bases and J by 13 bases, with 23 bases between. CDR3 sequence: CASTTRYAGVLYF. The CDR3, as DNA: TGTGCCAGCACGACCCGATACGCAGGGGTACTTTACTTC.

CDR3 in DNA: TGTGCCAGCAGCTTGGGTGGGGGCCGGATGAACACTGAAGCTTTCTTT. This translates into CASSLGGGRMNTEAFF. The chain links TRBV5-4 to TRBJ1-1, with D tentatively TRBD1 (6 bases). The CDR3 is 16 amino acids. CDR1 is SGHNT, CDR2 YYREEE, per germline (reference sequence). The V end was cut by 0 bases, the J end by 0 bases, with 12 bases between.

The chain joins TRBV7-2 to TRBJ2-1; 7 positions match TRBD2. Losses at the gene ends were 0 bases for V and 9 bases for J; bases not matched to a gene: 8. This CDR3 comprises 15 residues. Germline V lookup: CDR1 SGHTA, CDR2 FQGNSA. CDR3 in DNA: TGTGCCAGCAGCTTAGCGGGGGGGAGGGCTGGTGAGCAGTTCTTC. The encoded protein is CASSLAGGRAGEQFF.

J is TRBJ1-2 and V is TRBV2; 8 bases fit TRBD1. Germline CDR1 SNHLY, CDR2 FYNNEI. V was pared by 6 bases and J by 0 bases, with 9 bases of the junction left unmatched. The CDR3 runs to 16 residues. CDR3 nucleotides: TGTGCCAGCAGCACGCTAGACAGGGGATCTAACTATGGCTACACCTTC. It yields the protein CASSTLDRGSNYGYTF. The whole variable domain, remainder taken from reference TRBV2 and TRBJ1-2, is EPEVTQTPSHQVTQMGQEVILRCVPISNHLYFYWYRQILGQKVEFLVSFYNNEISEKSEIFDDQFSVERPDGSNFTLKIRSTKLEDSAMYFCASSTLDRGSNYGYTFGSGTRLTVV.

The chain employs TRBV28 and TRBJ1-5; perhaps TRBD1 as D (6 bases). In germline, CDR1 is MDHEN, CDR2 SYDVKM. The V and J ends lost 6 bases and 4 bases respectively, with 13 bases between them. The CDR3 extends over 14 amino acids. The CDR3 protein is CASSTGSVNQPQHF. The CDR3 region has the DNA TGTGCCAGCAGCACAGGGTCCGTAAATCAGCCCCAGCATTTT.

The chain combines TRBV10-3 with TRBJ2-7; 12 positions agree with TRBD1. Germline V gene lookup returns CDR1 ENHRY and CDR2 SYGVKD. Germline trimming cut 6 bases from V and 6 bases from J; bases unmatched to any gene: 6. This CDR3 is built from 14 residues. DNA of the CDR3: TGTGCCATCAGCACCGGGACAGGGGGCGGCGAGCAGTACTTC. This sequence encodes CAISTGTGGGEQYF.

The rearrangement joins TRBV19 to TRBJ2-5; D uncertain. CDR3 length: 14 residues. The germline gives CDR1 LNHDA, CDR2 SQIVND (reference sequence). V gave up 4 bases and J gave up 2 bases, with 11 bases separating them. The CDR3 coding sequence is TGTGCCAGTAGTACCCTCTCGACTCAAGAGACCCAGTACTTC. This codes for CASSTLSTQETQYF.

This clone came up a few times. The CDR3 DNA follows: TGTGCCAGCAGCTCGAGATCGGAGCCAGCTTTCTTT. It is translated as CASSSRSEPAFF. The chain couples TRBV5-5 to TRBJ1-1; D is ambiguous. This CDR3 is 12 amino acids long. From germline, CDR1 is SGHKS and CDR2 YYEKEE (reference sequence). Trimming left V 3 bases short and J 10 bases short, with 13 bases between.

The V and J genes are TRBV7-2 and TRBJ1-5, with a weak D call TRBD1 (5 bases). Germline CDR1 is SGHTA and CDR2 is FQGNSA. V shed 5 bases and J shed 3 bases, with 20 bases lying between them. The CDR3 sequence is 17 residues long. CDR3 nucleotide sequence: TGTGCCAGCAGCCAACTCTATACAGGTCCCACCAATCAGCCCCAGCATTTT. This encodes CASSQLYTGPTNQPQHF.

The rearrangement links TRBV7-2 to TRBJ2-1, with D hard to call. Germline V lookup: CDR1 SGHTA, CDR2 FQGNSA. This CDR3 comprises 15 residues. The V and J ends lost 0 bases and 0 bases respectively, with 6 bases between them. The CDR3: CASSLARTSYNEQFF. Here the CDR3 DNA reads TGTGCCAGCAGCTTAGCGAGAACCTCCTACAATGAGCAGTTCTTC.

This clone has a handful of counts. The V and J genes are TRBV6-5 and TRBJ1-1, with D perhaps matching TRBD1 (6 bases). The CDR3 sequence is 14 residues long. Germline-derived CDR1 and CDR2 are MNHEY and SVGAGI. The V and J ends lost 7 bases and 3 bases respectively, with 15 bases between them. The CDR3 DNA reads as TGTGCCAGCACCGCCCAAAGGGGGTACACTGAAGCTTTCTTT. Translation: CASTAQRGYTEAFF.

The J gene is TRBJ1-1, the V gene TRBV18; 7 nucleotides match TRBD1. The CDR3 is 15 residues long. Trimming removed 6 bases from V and 0 bases from J; junction bases left unmatched: 7. Germline lookup yields CDR1 KGHSH and CDR2 LQKENI. For the CDR3, the DNA is TGTGCCAGCTCTCGTGGACAGGCTCTGAACACTGAAGCTTTCTTT. Translating it yields CASSRGQALNTEAFF.

The V call is TRBV5-6, the J call TRBJ1-2; 7 nucleotides agree with TRBD1. Trimming took 7 bases from V and 5 from J; bases not matched to a gene: 8. CDR1 SGHDT and CDR2 YYEEEE come from the germline V gene. This CDR3 is built from 13 residues. CDR3 DNA sequence: TGTGCCAGCCCCCCGACAGGGAAGTATGGCTACACCTTC. This gives the protein CASPPTGKYGYTF.

The chain is built from TRBV5-1 and TRBJ2-7; TRBD1 matches at 8 bases. The V and J ends lost 4 bases and 5 bases, in that order; junction bases with no gene match: 11. CDR3 length: 15 amino acids. The germline V gene has CDR1 SGHRS and CDR2 YFSETQ. CDR3 sequence reads: CASSVAWDRRHEQYF. Written as DNA, the CDR3 is TGCGCCAGCAGCGTGGCTTGGGACAGGAGGCACGAGCAGTACTTC.

This clone came up a few times. The chain couples TRBV30 to TRBJ2-5; D is perhaps TRBD2 (5 bases). The DNA end is more similar to TRBJ2-7, so the J call may be wrong. The germline V gene encodes CDR1 GTSNPN and CDR2 SVGIG (reference sequence). The CDR3 runs to 12 residues. The CDR3 region is CAWSVRGYEQYF. The CDR3, as DNA: TGTGCCTGGAGTGTACGAGGGTACGAGCAGTACTTC.

The rearrangement joins TRBV5-1 to TRBJ1-1; D gene ambiguous. CDR1 and CDR2 (germline): SGHRS, YFSETQ. The CDR3 extends over 16 amino acids. The germline V and J ends were trimmed by 0 bases and 0 bases, with 12 bases remaining between them. The CDR3 sequence: CASSLALTTMNTEAFF. CDR3 nucleotide sequence: TGCGCCAGCAGCTTGGCCTTGACTACAATGAACACTGAAGCTTTCTTT.

In the case of this clone: Other DNA sequences within the sample encode an identical CDR3. The J gene is TRBJ2-1, the V gene TRBV2; D call uncertain. Germline V gene data show CDR1 as SNHLY and CDR2 as FYNNEI. The CDR3 has 11 amino acids. The V gene lost 4 bases and the J gene lost 6 bases, with 4 bases spanning the gap. The CDR3 sequence is CASSAGNEQFF. The DNA of the CDR3 is TGTGCCAGCAGTGCGGGCAATGAGCAGTTCTTC. Together with reference TRBV2 and TRBJ2-1, the CDR3 gives the full variable domain: EPEVTQTPSHQVTQMGQEVILRCVPISNHLYFYWYRQILGQKVEFLVSFYNNEISEKSEIFDDQFSVERPDGSNFTLKIRSTKLEDSAMYFCASSAGNEQFFGPGTRLTVL.

The chain has TRBV28 and TRBJ2-1; possibly TRBD1 for D (6 bases). CDR1 is MDHEN, CDR2 SYDVKM, per germline. The CDR3 length is 15 residues. Trimming removed 10 bases at V and 3 bases at J, with 19 bases between. The CDR3 region is CATEVGGIGYNEQFF. CDR3 nucleotide sequence: TGTGCCACCGAGGTAGGGGGAATAGGCTACAATGAGCAGTTCTTC. Variable domain in full (rest from reference TRBV28 and TRBJ2-1): DVKVTQSSRYLVKRTGEKVFLECVQDMDHENMFWYRQDPGLGLRLIYFSYDVKMKEKGDIPEGYSVSREKKERFSLILESASTNQTSMYLCATEVGGIGYNEQFFGPGTRLTVL.

V gene TRBV6-5 combines with J gene TRBJ2-7, with 7 bases fitting TRBD1. The CDR3 contains 13 residues. Germline values: CDR1 MNHEY, CDR2 SVGAGI. The V and J ends lost 0 bases and 4 bases, in that order; junction bases with no gene match: 0. The CDR3 DNA follows: TGTGCCAGCAGTTACTCGACAGGGTACGAGCAGTACTTC. Protein product: CASSYSTGYEQYF.

This clone was picked up a small number of times. This chain links TRBV28 with TRBJ1-2, with D possibly TRBD1 on 5 matching bases. The CDR3 sequence is 14 residues long. Germline CDR1 and CDR2: MDHEN and SYDVKM. With 2 bases removed from V and 6 bases from J, the gap between germline ends came to 13 bases. CDR3 region: CASSLSRDIDGYTF. DNA of the CDR3: TGTGCCAGCAGTTTAAGCAGGGATATCGATGGCTACACCTTC.

The chain employs TRBV15 and TRBJ2-6; 11 nucleotides agree with TRBD2. The CDR3 is 17 residues long. Germline CDR1 reads LNHNV; CDR2 reads YYDKDF (reference sequence). V lost 4 bases to trimming and J lost 0 bases; unmatched junction nucleotides: 2. CDR3 residues: CATSTGTSGSGANVLTF. CDR3 DNA sequence: TGTGCCACCAGCACCGGGACTAGCGGCTCTGGGGCCAACGTCCTGACTTTC.

The chain combines TRBV28 with TRBJ1-2, with D uncertain. The V and J ends lost 7 bases and 9 bases respectively, with 18 bases between them. This CDR3 has 13 amino acids. The germline gives CDR1 MDHEN, CDR2 SYDVKM. DNA for the CDR3: TGTGCCAGCATTCCCGGAGCGGCCCTGAGCTACACCTTC. As protein: CASIPGAALSYTF.

This clone was found a few times. The rearrangement uses TRBV23-1 and TRBJ2-5; the match to TRBD1 covers 8 bases. TRBV23-1 belongs to the ORF category, with a function that is uncertain. This CDR3 has 14 residues. With V trimmed by 6 bases and J by 4 bases, 7 bases remained unmatched. In DNA form, the CDR3 reads TGCGCCAGCAGCGTGACAGGGGAGCGAGAGACCCAGTACTTC. Protein: CASSVTGERETQYF.

This clone was detected a few times. CDR3 coding DNA: TGTGCCAGCAGTTTTCTTGGGGCAGAGTCCTACGAGCAGTACTTC. Its translation is CASSFLGAESYEQYF. This chain connects TRBV28 to TRBJ2-7; D is possibly TRBD1 (5 bases). V was clipped by 3 bases and J by 1 base, with 13 bases between them. There are 15 residues in the CDR3. CDR1 is MDHEN and CDR2 is SYDVKM in the germline V gene.

J is TRBJ2-3 and V is TRBV30; D possibly corresponds to TRBD1 (5 bases). V gave up 0 bases and J gave up 2 bases, with 18 bases separating them. Germline-derived CDR1 and CDR2 are GTSNPN and SVGIG (reference sequence). This CDR3 is built from 17 residues. The CDR3 DNA reads TGTGCCTGGAGTGTACCCTTAGGGTGGGGCCCCACAGATACGCAGTATTTT. Translated: CAWSVPLGWGPTDTQYF.

This clone has only a few counts. The chain links TRBV4-2 to TRBJ1-1, with TRBD1 as a possible D gene (6 bases). The CDR3 totals 13 residues. V was shortened by 3 bases and J by 1 base, with 6 bases between the two germline ends. Germline V gene sequence: CDR1 LGHNA, CDR2 YNFKEQ. CDR3 sequence (DNA): TGTGCCAGCAGCCAGACAGGGAACACTGAAGCTTTCTTT. Translation: CASSQTGNTEAFF.

This chain joins TRBV4-1 and TRBJ1-5; 7 bases line up with TRBD1. CDR3 length: 15 residues. The V gene's germline CDR1 is MGHRA and CDR2 YSYEKL. J gave up 5 bases and V 3 bases, and 7 bases lay outside the gene matches. The CDR3 reads CASSHTTGRDQPQHF. The CDR3 coding sequence is TGCGCCAGCAGCCACACGACAGGGAGAGATCAGCCCCAGCATTTT.

The V call is TRBV6-6, the J call TRBJ2-5; 10 nucleotides match TRBD1. CDR1 MNHNY and CDR2 SVGAGI come from the germline V gene (reference sequence). The CDR3 totals 13 residues. V lost 7 bases, J lost 5 bases, and 4 bases stayed unmatched. The CDR3 reads CASIPDRGETQYF. The CDR3 bases are TGTGCCAGCATCCCGGACAGGGGGGAGACCCAGTACTTC.

This clone came up a few times. The V gene is TRBV7-2, the J gene TRBJ2-2, with 11 bases lining up with TRBD1. Germline trimming cut 3 bases from V and 5 bases from J; bases unmatched to any gene: 8. The germline gives CDR1 SGHTA, CDR2 FQGNSA. This CDR3 is 17 amino acids long. CDR3 DNA sequence: TGTGCCAGCAGCTTCGTCGGGACAGGGGGTTTTACCGGGGAGCTGTTTTTT. Amino acids: CASSFVGTGGFTGELFF.